This entry describes one TCR beta chain. Its matching antigen is unknown. In preparing the TRB cDNA libraries, 5' RACE with UMI labels was used. TCRdb reanalyzed the 5' RACE reads, giving one entry per CDR3 protein sequence and no DNA. This sample lists over 100,000 distinct CDR3 sequences; its ten largest clones have around 0.35%. The sample belongs to a study of CXCR3-negative and CXCR3-positive naive CD8 T cells. Findings and limits, study-wide: Diversity proved comparably high across both naive subsets and much lower in memory CD8+ cells. CXCR3-positive naive cells carried more hydrophobic TRB CDR3s than CXCR3-negative naive cells did.

Germline-derived CDR1 and CDR2 are MDHEN and SYDVKM. The CDR3 sequence is 16 residues long. The sample was naive CXCR3+ CD8+ T cells from blood. Noted subset: CD45RO-CCR7+CD27+CD95- naive CD8+ T cells expressing CXCR3 (TNR3+). V usage is TRBV28 and J usage is TRBJ2-3; TCRdb designates TRBD1, a call that cannot be tested without DNA. This clonotype originated in a human donor in good health. Some clones in this sample may be carry-over from other donors' samples. The CDR3 here is CASSLLQGASTDTQYF.